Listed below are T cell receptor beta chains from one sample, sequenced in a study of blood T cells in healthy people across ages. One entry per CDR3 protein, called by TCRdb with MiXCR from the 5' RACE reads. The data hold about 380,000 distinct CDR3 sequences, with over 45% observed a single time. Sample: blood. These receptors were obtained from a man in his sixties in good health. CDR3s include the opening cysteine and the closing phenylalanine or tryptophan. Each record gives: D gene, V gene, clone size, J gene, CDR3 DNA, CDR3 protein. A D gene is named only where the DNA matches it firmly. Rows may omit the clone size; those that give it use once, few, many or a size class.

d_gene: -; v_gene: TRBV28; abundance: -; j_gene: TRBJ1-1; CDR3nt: TGTGCCTGTGGGGAGCTAACTGAAGCTTTCTTT; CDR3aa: CACGELTEAFF
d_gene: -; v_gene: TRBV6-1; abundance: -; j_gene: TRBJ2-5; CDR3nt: TGTGCCAGCAGCGGGGCTTCAAACCTGTGGGAGCAGTACTTC; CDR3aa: CASSGASNLWEQYF
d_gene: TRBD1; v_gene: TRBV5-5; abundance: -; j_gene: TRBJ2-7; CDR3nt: TGTGCCAGCAGCTTGGTTAGGGGGCTCGAGCAGTACTTC; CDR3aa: CASSLVRGLEQYF
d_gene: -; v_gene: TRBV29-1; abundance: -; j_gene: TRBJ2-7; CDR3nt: TGCAGCGTTGTCCCGGGAAACGAGCAGTACTTC; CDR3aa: CSVVPGNEQYF
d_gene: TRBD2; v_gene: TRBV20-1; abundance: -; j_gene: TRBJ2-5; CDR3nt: TGCAGTGCTAGGGTCCCTAGCGGTCAGACCCAGTACTTC; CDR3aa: CSARVPSGQTQYF
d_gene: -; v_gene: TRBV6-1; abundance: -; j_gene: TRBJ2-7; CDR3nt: TGTGCCAGCAGGGGAGAGCCAGTCGCTACCTACGAGCAGTACTTC; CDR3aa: CASRGEPVATYEQYF
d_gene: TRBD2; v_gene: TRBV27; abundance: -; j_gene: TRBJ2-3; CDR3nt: TGTGCCAGCAAAGGGACGGGACTAGCGTTACGCACAGATACGCAGTATTTT; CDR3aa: CASKGTGLALRTDTQYF
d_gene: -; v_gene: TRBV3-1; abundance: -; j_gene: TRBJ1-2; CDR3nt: TGTGCCAGCAGCCAAGCGACGTTCAACTATGGCTACACCTTC; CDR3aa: CASSQATFNYGYTF
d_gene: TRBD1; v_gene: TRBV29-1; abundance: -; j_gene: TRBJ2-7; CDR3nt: TGCAGCGCTCGACAGGGATCAAGCTCCTACGAGCAGTACTTC; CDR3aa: CSARQGSSSYEQYF
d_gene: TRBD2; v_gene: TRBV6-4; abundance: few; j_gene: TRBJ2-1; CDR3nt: TGTGCCAGCAGTGAGCGGGGGGGCTCCTACAATGAGCAGTTCTTC; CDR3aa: CASSERGGSYNEQFF
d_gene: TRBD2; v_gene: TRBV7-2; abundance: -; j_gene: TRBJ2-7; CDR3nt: TGTGCCGGCAGCTTAGGATCGGGAGGGCCCTACGAGCAGTACTTC; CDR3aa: CAGSLGSGGPYEQYF
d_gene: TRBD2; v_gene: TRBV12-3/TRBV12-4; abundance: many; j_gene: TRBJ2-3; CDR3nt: TGTGCCAGCAGTTTAGCGCTGGGGACTTTGGGTCCTAGCGGGGGGAACACAGATACGCAGTATTTT; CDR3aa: CASSLALGTLGPSGGNTDTQYF
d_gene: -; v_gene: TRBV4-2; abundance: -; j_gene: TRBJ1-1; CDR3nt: TGTGCCAGCAGCCAAGTCACGGGGATAGGGGCTGAAGCTTTCTTT; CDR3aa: CASSQVTGIGAEAFF
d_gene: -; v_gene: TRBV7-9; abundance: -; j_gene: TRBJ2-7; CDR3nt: TGTGCCATCACTCGTGGGGGGAACGAGCAGTACTTC; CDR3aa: CAITRGGNEQYF
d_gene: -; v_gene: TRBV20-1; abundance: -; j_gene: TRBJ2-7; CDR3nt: TGCAGTGCCACGACTATCAATGAGCAGTACTTC; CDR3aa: CSATTINEQYF
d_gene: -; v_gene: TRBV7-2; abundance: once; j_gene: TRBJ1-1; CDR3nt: TGTGCCAGCAGCTCGGAGGGTAGGAACACTGAAGCTTTCTTT; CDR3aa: CASSSEGRNTEAFF
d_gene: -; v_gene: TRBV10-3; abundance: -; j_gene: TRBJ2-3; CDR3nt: TGTGCCATCAGGCGAAATGGGGGACCCGATACGCAGTATTTT; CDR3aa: CAIRRNGGPDTQYF
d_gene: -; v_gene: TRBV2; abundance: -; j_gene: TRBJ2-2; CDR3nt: TGTGCCAGCAGAAGGTCAGGGTATTCCGGGGAGCTGTTTTTT; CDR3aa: CASRRSGYSGELFF
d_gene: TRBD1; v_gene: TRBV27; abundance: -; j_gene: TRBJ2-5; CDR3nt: TGTGCCAGCAGGACAGGGCCTTTGGAGGCCCAGTACTTC; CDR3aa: CASRTGPLEAQYF
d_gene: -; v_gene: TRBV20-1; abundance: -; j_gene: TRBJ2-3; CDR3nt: TGCAGTGCTAGAGGACCCGGGACTCGGACAGATACGCAGTATTTT; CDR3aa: CSARGPGTRTDTQYF
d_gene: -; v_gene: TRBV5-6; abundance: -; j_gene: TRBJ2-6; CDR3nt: TGTGCCAGCAGCTTATGGGGGCCTGGGGCCAACGTCCTGACTTTC; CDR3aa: CASSLWGPGANVLTF
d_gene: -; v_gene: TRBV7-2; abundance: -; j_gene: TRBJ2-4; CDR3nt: TGTGCCAGCAGCCTTTCCGGAAGTGCTCGGGAGCAGTACTTC; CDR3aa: CASSLSGSAREQYF